Listed below are T cell receptor beta chains from one sample, sequenced in a study of blood T cell repertoires in COVID-19. Only in-frame clones appear in the TCRdb table, and some are missing; sequencing was by immunoSEQ multiplex PCR. The sample consists of 300,000 to 450,000 clones, approximately 77% of them appearing once. Sequences were obtained from peripheral blood. The receptors were gathered from a human donor with acute or convalescent COVID-19. The donor label of this sample is uncertain. Each CDR3 is given with its conserved first and last residue. Each record gives: V gene, J gene, CDR3 protein.

>TRBV7-9|TRBJ1-1
CASSSGQGIAEAFF
>TRBV2|TRBJ1-1
CASMNPSGLGTEAFF
>TRBV3-1/TRBV3-2|TRBJ1-2
CASSQDLGSAVYGYTF
>TRBV7-7|TRBJ2-2
CASSPGQGNTGELFF
>TRBV2|TRBJ2-4
CASTGGEVYIQYF
>TRBV19|TRBJ2-1
CASSTQIAGEWEQFF
>TRBV28|TRBJ2-5
CASARSGTGPQETQYF
>TRBV5-4|TRBJ1-2
CASSQTNYGYTF
>TRBV5-4|TRBJ1-1
CASSRGQGEFEAFF
>TRBV30|TRBJ2-1
CACGTGNNEQFF
>TRBV18|TRBJ2-5
CASSPYAGAVETQYF
>TRBV7-6|TRBJ1-2
CASSRGWAGGKNYGYTF
>TRBV5-1|TRBJ1-2
CASSLAVGTENYGYTF
>TRBV30|TRBJ1-4
CAWSRHGRLANEKLFF
>TRBV2|TRBJ1-1
CASSLMNTEAFF
>TRBV18|TRBJ2-1
CASSAPSGGAHNEQFF
>TRBV19|TRBJ1-1
CASSRRGLNTEAFF
>TRBV30|TRBJ2-7
CAWTTNFLYEQYF
>TRBV28|TRBJ2-3
CATSVSTDTQYF
>TRBV25-1|TRBJ2-7
CASSASGTGGGEQYF
>TRBV5-6|TRBJ2-7
CASSYRTSGRAGYEQYF
>TRBV18|TRBJ2-1
CASSQLTSGAYNEQFF
>TRBV27|TRBJ1-2
CASSRTGLAGYTF
>TRBV30|TRBJ2-3
CAWSVDLADTQYF
>TRBV11-2|TRBJ2-7
CASSRLGVVNEQYF
>TRBV29-1|TRBJ1-4
CSVVGVNEKLFF
>TRBV10-3|TRBJ2-3
CAISEWDSSSTDTQYF
>TRBV4-2|TRBJ2-2
CASSQDVAGVPGELFF
>TRBV2|TRBJ1-1
CASTRQGVTEAFF
>TRBV5-5|TRBJ2-7
CASSTTSGSPYEQYF
>TRBV18|TRBJ1-5
CASSPPGQGANQPQHF
>TRBV18|TRBJ1-2
CASSRRTGDYGYTF
>TRBV7-6|TRBJ2-3
CASSLTGSGDTQYF
>TRBV5-1|TRBJ1-2
CASSLIGSGNYGYTF
>TRBV13|TRBJ2-5
CASSRTGTEETQYF
>TRBV11-2|TRBJ2-2
CASSFLAGGNTGELFF
>TRBV10-3|TRBJ1-2
CAISEQRQTNYGYTF
>TRBV5-1|TRBJ1-1
CASSPQAGWQMNTEAFF
>TRBV5-4|TRBJ2-6
CASSLGGSGANVLTF
>TRBV11-2|TRBJ2-3
CASSLSGRESDTQYF
>TRBV9|TRBJ2-2
CASSVAVPQGGNGELFF
>TRBV5-4|TRBJ2-3
CASSTMTVLRGADTQYF
>TRBV5-1|TRBJ2-4
CASSLGQGTNIQYF
>TRBV3-1/TRBV3-2|TRBJ1-1
CASNQGTPYTEAFF